The rows below give T cell receptor beta chains drawn from one sample of a study of Ad26.COV2.S vaccination and SARS-CoV-2 variants. Sequencing was performed with immunoSEQ multiplex PCR; in TCRdb, only in-frame clones are kept and a portion is missing. In the table there are about 470,000 clones, less than 95% of which are singletons. Sample: peripheral blood, taken in a trial of Ad26.COV2.S vaccine versus placebo. The origin of the receptors is a person between 18 and 59 years old who received the Ad26.COV2.S COVID-19 vaccine or a placebo. The CDR3 runs from the conserved cysteine through the conserved F or W. The D gene is left open where the match is weak. Expanded clones get a size class; other rows say once, few or many, or leave the size out.

cdr3_nt cdr3_aa d_call j_call v_call clone_size
TGTGCCAGCAGCCTTCGGGGGCGGGCGCAGTATTTT CASSLRGRAQYF NA TRBJ2-3 TRBV28 NA
TGTGCCAGCAGCCTACGTCGACAAAGAGCTTTCTTT CASSLRRQRAFF NA TRBJ1-1 TRBV5-8 NA
TGCGCCAGCAGCCCGTGGACGGTCCCCTACGAGCAGTACTTC CASSPWTVPYEQYF NA TRBJ2-7 TRBV4-1 few
TGTGCCAGCAGCCAAGATCGGCAGGCCCTCTACGAGCAGTACTTC CASSQDRQALYEQYF NA TRBJ2-7 TRBV3-1/TRBV3-2 NA
TGTGCCAGCAGCCCGTGGACCTCGAACACCGGGGAGCTGTTTTTT CASSPWTSNTGELFF NA TRBJ2-2 TRBV7-9 few
TGTGCCAGCAGTTACGGACAGGGCACCTACGAGCAGTACTTC CASSYGQGTYEQYF TRBD1 TRBJ2-7 TRBV6-7 NA
TGTGCCAGCAGCTCGCGGCGGACAGGCCCCGAGCAGTACTTC CASSSRRTGPEQYF NA TRBJ2-7 TRBV21-1 once
TGTGCCAGCAGTTCCCCGGTTTTCGGGGCCAACGTCCTGACTTTC CASSSPVFGANVLTF NA TRBJ2-6 TRBV28 NA
TGTGCCAGCAGCTTAAGGGACAAAAAAGACAATGAGCAGTTCTTC CASSLRDKKDNEQFF NA TRBJ2-1 TRBV7-6 NA
TGTGCCAGCAGTGAAGCGCTTCGGGCAGGGGAGAATGAGCAGTTCTTC CASSEALRAGENEQFF NA TRBJ2-1 TRBV6-1 NA